The T cell receptor beta chain under discussion was sequenced for a study of blood T cells in healthy people across ages. Study observations and caveats: Investigators treated diversity estimates from one million T cells as underestimates. The percentage of naive T cells correlated strongly with TCR beta diversity.

Sample-barcoded 5' priming and a J-beta primer mix drove a second PCR of roughly 6 to 12 cycles. TCRdb used MiXCR to reprocess the 5' RACE reads, holding one entry per CDR3 protein. The table includes 920,000 or so distinct CDR3 sequences, over 35% detected once. Notes on this clonotype: Its antigen is not identified.

Collection of 9.5 to 10 milliliters of peripheral blood was performed for each donor. Sequenced input: blood. The sequence was collected from a woman aged 55-69 years in good health.

In nucleotides, the CDR3 is TGTGCCAGCAGCTACCGGGCCCAGGGGGAGACCCAGTACTTC. Its protein product is CASSYRAQGETQYF. The rearrangement links TRBV6-6 to TRBJ2-5, with D perhaps matching TRBD1 (6 bases). This CDR3 region has 14 residues. Per the germline V gene, CDR1 is MNHNY and CDR2 is SVGAGI (reference sequence). Trimming pared 6 bases from V and 5 bases from J, leaving 16 bases between.